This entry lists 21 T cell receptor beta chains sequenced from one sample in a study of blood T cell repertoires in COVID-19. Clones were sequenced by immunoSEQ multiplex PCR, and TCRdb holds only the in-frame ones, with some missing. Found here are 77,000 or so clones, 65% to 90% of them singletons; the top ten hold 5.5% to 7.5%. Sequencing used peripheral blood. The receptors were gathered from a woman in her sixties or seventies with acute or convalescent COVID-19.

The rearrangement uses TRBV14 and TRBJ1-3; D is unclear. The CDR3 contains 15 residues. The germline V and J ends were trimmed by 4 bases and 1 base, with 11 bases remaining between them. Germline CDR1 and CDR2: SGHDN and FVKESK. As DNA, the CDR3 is TGTGCCAGCAGCCCCAGGCTGAATTCTGGAAACACCATATATTTT. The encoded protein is CASSPRLNSGNTIYF.

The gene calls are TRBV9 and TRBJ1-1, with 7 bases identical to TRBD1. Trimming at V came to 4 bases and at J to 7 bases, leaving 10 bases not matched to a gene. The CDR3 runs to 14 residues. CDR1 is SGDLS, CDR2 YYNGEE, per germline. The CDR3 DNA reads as TGTGCCAGCAGCTCCTCCGGGACAGCCTATGAAGCTTTCTTT. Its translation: CASSSSGTAYEAFF.

The CDR3 is CASSSRAGRDTF. Written as DNA, the CDR3 is TGTGCCAGCAGTTCCCGAGCGGGACGGGACACCTTC. The chain recombines TRBV12-3 or TRBV12-4 with TRBJ1-2, with a weak D call TRBD1 (5 bases). The CDR3 has 12 amino acids. The germline V and J ends were trimmed by 4 bases and 12 bases, with 15 bases remaining between them.

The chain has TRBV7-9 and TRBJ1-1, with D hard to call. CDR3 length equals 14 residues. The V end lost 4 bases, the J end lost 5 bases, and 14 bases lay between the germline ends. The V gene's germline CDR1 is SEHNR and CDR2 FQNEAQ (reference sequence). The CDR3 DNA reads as TGTGCCAGCAGCTCCGGACTGGGGAAAACTGAAGCTTTCTTT. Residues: CASSSGLGKTEAFF.

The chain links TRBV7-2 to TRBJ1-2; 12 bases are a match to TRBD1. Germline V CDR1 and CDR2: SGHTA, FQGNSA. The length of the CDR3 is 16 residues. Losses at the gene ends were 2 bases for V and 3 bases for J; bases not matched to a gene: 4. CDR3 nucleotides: TGTGCCAGCAGCTTAAGGGACAGGGGGCAAGACTATGGCTACACCTTC. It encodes CASSLRDRGQDYGYTF.

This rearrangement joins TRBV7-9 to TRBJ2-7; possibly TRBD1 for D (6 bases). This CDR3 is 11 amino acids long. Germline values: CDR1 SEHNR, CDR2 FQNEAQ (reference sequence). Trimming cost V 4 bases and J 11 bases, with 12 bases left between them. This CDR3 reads CASSSSGVKYF. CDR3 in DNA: TGTGCCAGCAGCTCCTCAGGGGTGAAGTACTTC.

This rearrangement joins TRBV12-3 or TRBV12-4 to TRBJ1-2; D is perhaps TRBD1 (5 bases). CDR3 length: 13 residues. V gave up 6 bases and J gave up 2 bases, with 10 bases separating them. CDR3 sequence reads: CASSQTANYGYTF. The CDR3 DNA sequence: TGTGCCAGCAGCCAGACAGCCAACTATGGCTACACCTTC.

CDR3 DNA sequence: TGTGCCAGCAGTTCACCCTCGGGACAGGGGGGGGATGAGCAGTTCTTC. It encodes CASSSPSGQGGDEQFF. This chain links TRBV27 with TRBJ2-1; 11 positions agree with TRBD1. Germline-derived CDR1 and CDR2 are MNHEY and SMNVEV (reference sequence). The CDR3 covers 16 residues. Losses at the gene ends were 4 bases for V and 8 bases for J; bases not matched to a gene: 10.

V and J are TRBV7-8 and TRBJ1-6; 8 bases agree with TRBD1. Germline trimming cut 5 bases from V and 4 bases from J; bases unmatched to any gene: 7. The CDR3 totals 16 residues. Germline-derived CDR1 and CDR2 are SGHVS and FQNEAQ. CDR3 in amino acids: CASSPTTGVYNSPLHF. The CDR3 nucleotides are TGTGCCAGCAGCCCAACGACAGGGGTGTATAATTCACCCCTCCACTTT.

The chain's CDR3 is CASSPETAAGSPLHF. In DNA form, the CDR3 reads TGTGCCAGCAGCCCGGAGACAGCTGCAGGTTCACCCCTCCACTTT. The chain carries TRBV3-1 (or the pseudogene TRBV3-2) and TRBJ1-6; D possibly corresponds to TRBD1 (5 bases). Germline V gene data show CDR1 as LGHDT and CDR2 as YNNKEL (reference sequence). With 4 bases removed from V and 9 bases from J, the gap between germline ends came to 16 bases. CDR3 length equals 15 residues.

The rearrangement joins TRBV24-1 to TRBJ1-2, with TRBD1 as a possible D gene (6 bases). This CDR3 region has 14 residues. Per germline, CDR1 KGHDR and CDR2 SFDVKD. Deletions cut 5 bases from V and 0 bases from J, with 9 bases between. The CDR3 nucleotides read TGTGCCACCAGTGGACAGGAAGCTAACTATGGCTACACCTTC. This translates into CATSGQEANYGYTF.

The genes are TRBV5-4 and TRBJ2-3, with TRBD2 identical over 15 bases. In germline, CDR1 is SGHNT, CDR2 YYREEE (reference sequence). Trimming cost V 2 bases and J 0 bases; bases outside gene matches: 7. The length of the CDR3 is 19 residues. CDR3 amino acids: CASSLGLAGGATSTDTQYF. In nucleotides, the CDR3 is TGTGCCAGCAGCTTAGGACTAGCGGGGGGGGCCACTAGCACAGATACGCAGTATTTT.

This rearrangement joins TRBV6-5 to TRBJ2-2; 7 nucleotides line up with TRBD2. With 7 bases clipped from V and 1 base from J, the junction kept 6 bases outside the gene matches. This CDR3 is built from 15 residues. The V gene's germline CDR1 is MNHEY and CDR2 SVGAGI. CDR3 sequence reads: CASMGSGVNTGELFF. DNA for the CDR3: TGTGCCAGCATGGGGAGCGGGGTGAACACCGGGGAGCTGTTTTTT.

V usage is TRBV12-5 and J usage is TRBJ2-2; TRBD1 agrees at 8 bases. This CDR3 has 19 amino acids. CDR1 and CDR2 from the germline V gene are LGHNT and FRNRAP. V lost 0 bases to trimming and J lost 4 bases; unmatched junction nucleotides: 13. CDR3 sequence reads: CASGLVRRQGIASTGELFF. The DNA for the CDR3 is TGTGCTAGTGGTTTGGTACGAAGACAGGGGATCGCGAGCACCGGGGAGCTGTTTTTT.

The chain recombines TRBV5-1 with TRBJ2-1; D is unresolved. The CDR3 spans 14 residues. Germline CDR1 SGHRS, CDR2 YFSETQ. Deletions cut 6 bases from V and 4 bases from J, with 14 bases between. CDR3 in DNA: TGCGCCAGCACCTCCCCTAACCGATACAATGAGCAGTTCTTC. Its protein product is CASTSPNRYNEQFF.

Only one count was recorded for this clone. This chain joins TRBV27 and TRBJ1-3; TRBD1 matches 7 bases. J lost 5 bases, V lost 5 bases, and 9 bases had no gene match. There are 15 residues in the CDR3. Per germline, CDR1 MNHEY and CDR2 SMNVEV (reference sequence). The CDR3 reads CASSPGTAARNTIYF. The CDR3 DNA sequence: TGTGCCAGCAGTCCCGGGACAGCCGCTCGAAACACCATATATTTT.

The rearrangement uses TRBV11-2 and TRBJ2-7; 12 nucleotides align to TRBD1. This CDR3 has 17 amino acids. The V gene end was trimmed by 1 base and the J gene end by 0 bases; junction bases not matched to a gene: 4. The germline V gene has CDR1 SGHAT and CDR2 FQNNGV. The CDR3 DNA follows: TGTGCCAGCAGCTTAGTAGGGACAGGGGGCTCCTCCTACGAGCAGTACTTC. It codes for CASSLVGTGGSSYEQYF. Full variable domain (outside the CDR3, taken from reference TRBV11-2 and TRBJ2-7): EAGVAQSPRYKIIEKRQSVAFWCNPISGHATLYWYQQILGQGPKLLIQFQNNGVVDDSQLPKDRFSAERLKGVDSTLKIQPAKLEDSAVYLCASSLVGTGGSSYEQYFGPGTRLTVT.

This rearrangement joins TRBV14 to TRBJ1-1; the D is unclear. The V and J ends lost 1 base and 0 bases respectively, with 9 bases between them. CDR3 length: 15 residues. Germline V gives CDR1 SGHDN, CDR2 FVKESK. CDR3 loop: CASSQGRALNTEAFF. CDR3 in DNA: TGTGCCAGCAGCCAAGGCCGCGCCCTGAACACTGAAGCTTTCTTT.

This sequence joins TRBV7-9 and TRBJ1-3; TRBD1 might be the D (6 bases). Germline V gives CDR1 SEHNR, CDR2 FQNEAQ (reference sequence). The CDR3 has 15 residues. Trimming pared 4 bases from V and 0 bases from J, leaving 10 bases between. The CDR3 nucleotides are TGTGCCAGCAGCTCCCGGGACAACTCTGGAAACACCATATATTTT. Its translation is CASSSRDNSGNTIYF.

For the CDR3, the DNA is TGTGCCAGCAGTGAGACAGGGGACAACACTGAAGCTTTCTTT. The encoded protein is CASSETGDNTEAFF. V usage is TRBV6-1 and J usage is TRBJ1-1, with 8 bases lining up with TRBD1. Trimming cost V 3 bases and J 2 bases; bases outside gene matches: 2. The CDR3 has 14 amino acids. The germline V gene has CDR1 MNHNS and CDR2 SASEGT.

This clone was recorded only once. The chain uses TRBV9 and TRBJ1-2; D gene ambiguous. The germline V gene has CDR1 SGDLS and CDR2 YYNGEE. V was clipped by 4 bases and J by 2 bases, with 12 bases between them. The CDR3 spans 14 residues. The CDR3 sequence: CASSPPQINYGYTF. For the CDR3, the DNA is TGTGCCAGCAGCCCCCCCCAGATCAACTATGGCTACACCTTC.